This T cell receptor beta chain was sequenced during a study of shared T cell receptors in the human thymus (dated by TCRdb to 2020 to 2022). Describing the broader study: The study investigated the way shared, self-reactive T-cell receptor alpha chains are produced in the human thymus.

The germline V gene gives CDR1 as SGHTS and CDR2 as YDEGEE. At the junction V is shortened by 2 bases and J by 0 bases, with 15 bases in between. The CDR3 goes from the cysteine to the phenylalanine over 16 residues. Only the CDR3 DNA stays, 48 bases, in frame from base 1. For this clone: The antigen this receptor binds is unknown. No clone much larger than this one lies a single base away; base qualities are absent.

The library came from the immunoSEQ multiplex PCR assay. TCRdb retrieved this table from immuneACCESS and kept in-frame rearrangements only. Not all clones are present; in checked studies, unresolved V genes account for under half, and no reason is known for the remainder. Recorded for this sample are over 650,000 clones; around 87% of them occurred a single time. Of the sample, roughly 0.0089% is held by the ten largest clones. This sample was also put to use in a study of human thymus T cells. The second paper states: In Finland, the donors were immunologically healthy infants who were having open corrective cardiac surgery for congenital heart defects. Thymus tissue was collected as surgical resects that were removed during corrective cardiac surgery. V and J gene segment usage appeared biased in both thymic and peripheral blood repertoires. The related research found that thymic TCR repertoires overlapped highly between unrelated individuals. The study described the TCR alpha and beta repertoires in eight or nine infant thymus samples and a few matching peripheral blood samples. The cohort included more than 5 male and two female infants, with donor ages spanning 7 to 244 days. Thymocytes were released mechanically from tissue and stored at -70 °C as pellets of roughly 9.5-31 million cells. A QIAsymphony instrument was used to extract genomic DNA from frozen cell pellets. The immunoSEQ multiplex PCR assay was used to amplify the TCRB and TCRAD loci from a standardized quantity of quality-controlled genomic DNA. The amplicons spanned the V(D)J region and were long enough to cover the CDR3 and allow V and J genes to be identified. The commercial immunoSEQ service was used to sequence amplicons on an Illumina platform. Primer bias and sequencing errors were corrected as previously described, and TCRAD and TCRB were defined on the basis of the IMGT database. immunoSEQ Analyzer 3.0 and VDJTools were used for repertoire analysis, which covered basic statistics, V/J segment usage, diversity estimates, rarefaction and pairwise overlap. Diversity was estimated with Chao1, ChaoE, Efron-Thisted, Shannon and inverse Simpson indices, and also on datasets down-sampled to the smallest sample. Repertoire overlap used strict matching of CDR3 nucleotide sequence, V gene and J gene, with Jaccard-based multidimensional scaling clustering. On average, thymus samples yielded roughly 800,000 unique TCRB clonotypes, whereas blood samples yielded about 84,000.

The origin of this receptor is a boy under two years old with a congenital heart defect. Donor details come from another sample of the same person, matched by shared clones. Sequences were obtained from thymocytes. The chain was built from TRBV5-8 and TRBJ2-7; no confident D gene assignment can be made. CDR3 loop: CASSFLRRLFSYEQYF. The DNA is TGTGCCAGCAGCTTCCTTCGGCGGCTTTTCTCCTACGAGCAGTACTTC.